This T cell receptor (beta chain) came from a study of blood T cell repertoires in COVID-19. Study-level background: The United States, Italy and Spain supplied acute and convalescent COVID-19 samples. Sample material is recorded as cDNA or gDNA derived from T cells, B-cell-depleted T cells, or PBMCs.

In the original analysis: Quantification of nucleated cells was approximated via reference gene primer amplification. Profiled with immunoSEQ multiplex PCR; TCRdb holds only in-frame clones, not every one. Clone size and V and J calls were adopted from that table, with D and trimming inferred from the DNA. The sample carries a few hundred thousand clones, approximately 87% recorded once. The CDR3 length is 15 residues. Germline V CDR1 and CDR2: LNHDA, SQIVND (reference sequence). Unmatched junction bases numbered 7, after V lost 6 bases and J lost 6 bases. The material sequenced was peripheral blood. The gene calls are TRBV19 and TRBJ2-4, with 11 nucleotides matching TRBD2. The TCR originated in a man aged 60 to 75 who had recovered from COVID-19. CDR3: CASSRTGTSGNIQYF. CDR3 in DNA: TGTGCCAGTAGCCGTACCGGGACTAGCGGAAACATTCAGTACTTC.